This T cell receptor (beta chain) was sequenced for a study of T cell changes during pregnancy in multiple sclerosis. The CDR3 has 14 amino acids. Germline lookup yields CDR1 LGHNA and CDR2 YNFKEQ. V lost 4 bases, J lost 0 bases, and 8 bases lay in between. TCRdb's copy holds only in-frame clones and misses some; the assay was immunoSEQ multiplex PCR. The top ten hold 2% to 3% of the sample, which has tens of thousands of clones, 94% seen once. This chain links TRBV4-2 with TRBJ2-3; D possibly corresponds to TRBD2 (6 bases). The sample consisted of peripheral blood, taken in the third trimester of pregnancy. This sequence originates from a female donor with multiple sclerosis, enrolled in a pregnancy study. This CDR3 is CASSPSGSTDTQYF. The CDR3 region has the DNA TGTGCCAGCAGCCCGAGCGGGAGCACAGATACGCAGTATTTT.